This TCR beta chain is from a study of T cell changes during pregnancy in multiple sclerosis. The CDR3 spans 14 residues. CDR1 MDHEN and CDR2 SYDVKM come from the germline V gene. J lost 4 bases, V lost 6 bases, and 5 bases had no gene match. The sample holds one count of this clone. This table comes from immunoSEQ multiplex PCR, and its TCRdb copy is limited to in-frame clones, with some not included. The sample lists some 27,000 clones; roughly 90% were seen once. The sequencing here drew on CD4+ T cells from peripheral blood mononuclear cells, taken in the first trimester of pregnancy. The chain carries TRBV28 and TRBJ1-2; 10 bases are a match to TRBD1. The clonotype comes from a female donor in good health, enrolled as a control in a pregnancy study. The CDR3 nucleotides read TGTGCCAGCAGCGAGACAGGGGGCCCCTATGGCTACACCTTC. This sequence encodes CASSETGGPYGYTF.